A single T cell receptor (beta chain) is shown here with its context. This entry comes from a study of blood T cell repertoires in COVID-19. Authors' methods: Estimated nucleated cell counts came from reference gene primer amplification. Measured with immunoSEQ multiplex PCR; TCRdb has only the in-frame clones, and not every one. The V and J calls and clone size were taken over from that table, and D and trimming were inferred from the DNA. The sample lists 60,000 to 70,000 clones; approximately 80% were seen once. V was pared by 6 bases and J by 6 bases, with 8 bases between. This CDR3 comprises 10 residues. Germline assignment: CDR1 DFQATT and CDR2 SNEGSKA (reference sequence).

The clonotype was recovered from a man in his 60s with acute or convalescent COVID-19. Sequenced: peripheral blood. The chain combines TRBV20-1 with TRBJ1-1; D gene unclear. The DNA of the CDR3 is TGCAGTGCCTGGAGGGCTGAAGCTTTCTTT. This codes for CSAWRAEAFF.